This TCR beta chain was recovered during a study of T cells in Graves' hyperthyroidism and ophthalmopathy. Study-level findings and limits: Blood also showed most of the thyroid clonotypes that were expanded above 0.001.

RNA transcripts were the template for amplifying TCR beta CDR3 regions. The TCR CDR3 first-round RT-PCR relied on the HTBI primer set. MiXCR was run by TCRdb on the multiplex PCR reads, yielding one entry per CDR3 protein. The sample has approximately 690,000 distinct CDR3 sequences; roughly 20% are singletons. This clonotype was counted at least ten times. As yet, its antigen is unknown. V was trimmed by 0 bases and J by 7 bases, leaving 19 bases between them. The CDR3 is 16 amino acids. Germline V lookup: CDR1 DFQATT, CDR2 SNEGSKA (reference sequence). Over 9 ml of fresh peripheral blood supplied the PBMCs.

Sequenced sample: blood. This chain joins TRBV20-1 and TRBJ2-1; tentatively, D is TRBD2 (6 bases). This receptor was obtained from a young man with Graves' ophthalmopathy. The CDR3 nucleotides read TGCAGTGCTAGAGATCGGGTGCCAGGGAGGCGGAATGAGCAGTTCTTC. It yields the protein CSARDRVPGRRNEQFF.